A selection of T cell receptor beta chains follows, all from one sample in a study of Ad26.COV2.S vaccination and SARS-CoV-2 variants. The table came from immunoSEQ multiplex PCR; TCRdb's copy has only in-frame clones and leaves some out. The sample has 350,000 to 450,000 clones, around 86% seen once. Sequenced here: peripheral blood, sampled in a trial of Ad26.COV2.S vaccine versus placebo. The receptors here all came from a person between 18 and 65 years old who received the Ad26.COV2.S COVID-19 vaccine or a placebo. Each CDR3 is given with its conserved first and last residue. A D gene is named only where the DNA matches it firmly. Not every row has a clone size; where given, it reads once, few, many or a size class.

>TRBD1|TRBJ1-2|TRBV5-4|.
CASSFGTDMAYGYTF
TGTGCCAGCAGCTTTGGGACAGACATGGCTTATGGCTACACCTTC
>TRBD2|TRBJ2-1|TRBV2|once
CASSWLAGGNEQFF
TGTGCCAGCAGTTGGCTAGCGGGGGGGAATGAGCAGTTCTTC
>TRBD1|TRBJ1-1|TRBV14|few
CASSRDRGRAEAFF
TGTGCCAGCAGCAGGGACAGGGGACGCGCTGAAGCTTTCTTT
>.|TRBJ2-2|TRBV6-2/TRBV6-3|.
CASSYDGTYTGELFF
TGTGCCAGCAGTTACGACGGGACCTACACCGGGGAGCTGTTTTTT
>.|TRBJ2-7|TRBV4-2|.
CASSQDLFGDEQYF
TGTGCCAGCAGCCAAGATCTCTTTGGGGACGAGCAGTACTTC
>TRBD1|TRBJ1-2|TRBV25-1|.
CASSERDRADGYTF
TGTGCCAGCAGTGAAAGGGACAGGGCAGATGGCTACACCTTC
>TRBD1|TRBJ2-1|TRBV5-1|once
CASSLLEGQGVGQFF
TGCGCCAGCAGCTTGCTGGAGGGACAGGGGGTTGGCCAGTTCTTC
>.|TRBJ2-1|TRBV7-9|.
CASSYRDLNNEQFF
TGTGCCAGCAGCTACCGGGACCTAAACAATGAGCAGTTCTTC
>.|TRBJ2-1|TRBV27|.
CASSRGGIRTYSYNEQFF
TGTGCCAGCAGCCGTGGGGGGATCAGAACCTACTCCTACAATGAGCAGTTCTTC
>.|TRBJ1-2|TRBV30|.
CAWSVSGGYTF
TGTGCCTGGAGTGTAAGTGGCGGCTACACCTTC
>.|TRBJ1-2|TRBV6-5|.
CASSTRDYGYTF
TGTGCCAGCTCTACCAGGGACTATGGCTACACCTTC
>TRBD1|TRBJ1-5|TRBV7-9|.
CASGQGGSNQPQHF
TGTGCCAGCGGACAGGGCGGTAGCAATCAGCCCCAGCATTTT
>.|TRBJ2-7|TRBV7-6|.
CASSSSGNWEVLEQQYF
TGTGCCAGCAGCTCGTCAGGGAACTGGGAAGTCTTGGAGCAGCAGTACTTC
>.|TRBJ1-3|TRBV3-1/TRBV3-2|.
CASSFPSEGGTLKTSSGNTIYF
TGTGCCAGCAGCTTCCCCTCGGAGGGGGGCACGTTGAAAACAAGCTCTGGAAACACCATATATTTT
>.|TRBJ2-7|TRBV14|.
CASSQEFFSYEQYF
TGTGCCAGCAGCCAAGAATTTTTTAGCTACGAGCAGTACTTC
>.|TRBJ1-1|TRBV10-3|.
CAISRDWTEAFF
TGTGCCATCAGCAGGGATTGGACTGAAGCTTTCTTT
>TRBD1|TRBJ1-3|TRBV6-1|.
CASSDHRGISRNTIYF
TGTGCCAGCAGTGACCACAGGGGTATTAGCAGAAACACCATATATTTT
>TRBD1|TRBJ1-4|TRBV5-6|.
CASSPQGAGAGAKLFF
TGTGCCAGCAGCCCTCAGGGGGCCGGGGCGGGGGCAAAACTGTTTTTT
>TRBD1|TRBJ2-5|TRBV7-3|.
CASSSSGTGRMETQYF
TGTGCCAGCAGCTCGTCCGGGACAGGGAGGATGGAGACCCAGTACTTC
>TRBD2|TRBJ2-1|TRBV30|once
CAWKQGLASPNEQFF
TGTGCCTGGAAACAAGGACTAGCGTCTCCCAATGAGCAGTTCTTC
>.|TRBJ1-1|TRBV9|.
CASSVGIGQGMNTEAFF
TGTGCCAGCAGCGTAGGTATTGGGCAGGGAATGAACACTGAAGCTTTCTTT
>TRBD2|TRBJ2-1|TRBV28|.
CASSLLSGRGEINEQFF
TGTGCCAGCAGTTTACTATCCGGGCGGGGGGAAATCAATGAGCAGTTCTTC
>.|TRBJ1-5|TRBV24-1|.
CATTHSNQPQHF
TGTGCCACCACACATAGCAATCAGCCCCAGCATTTT
>.|TRBJ1-2|TRBV6-5|.
CASSYQGSFYGYTF
TGTGCCAGCAGTTACCAGGGGTCCTTCTATGGCTACACCTTC
>TRBD1|TRBJ1-5|TRBV20-1|.
CSASWGQGIQPQHF
TGCAGTGCTAGTTGGGGACAGGGGATTCAGCCCCAGCATTTT
>TRBD2|TRBJ2-1|TRBV7-2|few
CASSLALPSGGPYREQFF
TGTGCCAGCAGCTTAGCTCTACCTAGCGGGGGGCCGTATAGGGAGCAGTTCTTC
>TRBD2|TRBJ2-5|TRBV11-2|.
CASSSPTSGGETQYF
TGTGCCAGCAGCTCGCCGACTAGCGGGGGGGAGACCCAGTACTTC
>.|TRBJ2-1|TRBV6-1|few
CASSESGRYNEQFF
TGTGCCAGCAGTGAATCAGGGCGGTACAATGAGCAGTTCTTC
>TRBD2|TRBJ2-5|TRBV10-3|.
CAISGGLAGVLETQYF
TGTGCCATCAGTGGTGGACTAGCGGGGGTATTGGAGACCCAGTACTTC
>.|TRBJ2-7|TRBV4-1|.
CASSQDLPAGGGQFTYEQYF
TGCGCCAGCAGCCAAGATTTACCGGCAGGGGGGGGTCAATTTACCTACGAGCAGTACTTC
>TRBD1|TRBJ2-5|TRBV11-3|.
CASSRDRGAQETQYF
TGTGCCAGCAGCCGGGACAGGGGGGCCCAAGAGACCCAGTACTTC
>TRBD1|TRBJ1-2|TRBV30|.
CAWSVGRQGNYGYTF
TGTGCCTGGAGTGTAGGGAGACAGGGGAACTACGGCTACACCTTC
>.|TRBJ2-7|TRBV5-6|once
CASSPPRGDRRGSEQYF
TGTGCCAGCAGCCCCCCCCGGGGGGACAGGAGGGGGTCCGAGCAGTACTTC
>.|TRBJ2-1|TRBV5-5|.
CASSLVGQEQFF
TGTGCCAGCAGCTTGGTGGGGCAGGAGCAGTTCTTC
>.|TRBJ2-4|TRBV4-1|.
CASSYRAGQTTQYF
TGCGCCAGCAGCTATCGAGCGGGACAGACTACCCAGTACTTC
>TRBD1|TRBJ1-5|TRBV27|few
CASRGQGWQPQHF
TGTGCCAGCAGGGGACAGGGCTGGCAGCCCCAGCATTTT